This T cell receptor beta chain was found in a study of T cells in Graves' hyperthyroidism and ophthalmopathy. Across the study: Peripheral blood samples were taken at initial diagnosis, prior to any treatment.

Patients were aged 18 to 65, had disease duration under 2 months, and had newly diagnosed hyperthyroidism. Clinical symptoms, serum thyroxine, TRAb, thyroid ultrasound and orbital computed tomography established diagnosis. As for this clonotype: The conserved phenylalanine or tryptophan normally closing the CDR3 is absent here, so this likely arose from a read error.

The investigators amplified TCR beta CDR3 regions from RNA transcripts. The TCR CDR3 first-round RT-PCR relied on the HTBI primer set. One entry per CDR3 protein, called by TCRdb with MiXCR from the multiplex PCR reads. The data contain roughly 800,000 distinct CDR3 sequences, 38% of them singletons. This CDR3 comprises 15 residues. Trimming took 7 bases from V and 0 from J; bases not matched to a gene: 3. CDR1 and CDR2 (germline): SEHNR, FQNEAQ (reference sequence). This sequence was found in a man younger than 30 with Graves' hyperthyroidism. The genes are TRBV7-9 and TRBJ1-1; 12 bases fit TRBD1. The sample comprised blood. In DNA form, the CDR3 reads TGTGCCAGCACCGGGACAGGGGGCATGAACACTGAAGCTTTCCTT. This gives the protein CASTGTGGMNTEAFL.